The T cell receptor (beta chain) described here comes from a study of T cell responses to AZD1222 COVID-19 vaccine. Study results and limitations: A mostly white British donor set with more females was recruited, and clonal diversity was possibly underestimated.

Remarks on this clone: Its antigen is unidentified.

The CDR3 is 17 residues long. Trimming took off 1 base at V and 2 bases at J, with 17 bases between the two ends. Looked up from germline, CDR1 is SGHVS and CDR2 is FQNEAQ. Only in-frame clones appear in the TCRdb table, and some are missing; sequencing was by immunoSEQ multiplex PCR. The sample has 150,000 or so clones; 89% are singletons. The origin of this receptor is an adult in good health. The material was peripheral blood, obtained on day 0 of AZD1222 vaccination. This rearrangement joins TRBV7-8 to TRBJ1-2; D is uncertain. CDR3 region: CASSLVSWPNQNYGYTF. CDR3 in DNA: TGTGCCAGCAGCTTAGTAAGTTGGCCCAACCAAAACTATGGCTACACCTTC.